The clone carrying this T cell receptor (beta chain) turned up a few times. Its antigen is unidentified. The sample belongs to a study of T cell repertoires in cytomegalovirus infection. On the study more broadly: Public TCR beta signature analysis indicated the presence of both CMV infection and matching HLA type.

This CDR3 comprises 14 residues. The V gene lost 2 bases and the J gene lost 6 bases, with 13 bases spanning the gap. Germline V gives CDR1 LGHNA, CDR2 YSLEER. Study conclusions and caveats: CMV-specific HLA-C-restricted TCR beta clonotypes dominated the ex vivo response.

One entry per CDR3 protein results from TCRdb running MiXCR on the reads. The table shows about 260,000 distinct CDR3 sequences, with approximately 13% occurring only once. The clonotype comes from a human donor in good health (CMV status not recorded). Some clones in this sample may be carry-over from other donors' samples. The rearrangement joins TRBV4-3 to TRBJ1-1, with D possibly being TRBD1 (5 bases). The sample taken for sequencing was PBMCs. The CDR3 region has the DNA TGCGCCAGCAGCCAAAGGGGCGGTTTAGCTGAAGCTTTCTTT. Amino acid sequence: CASSQRGGLAEAFF.